This T cell receptor beta chain originates from a study of shared clonotypes between healthy human individuals (dated by TCRdb to 2018 to 2020). The study in broad terms: Two women and a few men aged 18 to 49 years were included in the cohort. Per donor, leukapheresis produced somewhere between about 0.9 and 9.5 billion PBMCs. For each donor, CD4 naive and CD4 memory were each given three plates, CD8 naive was given two plates, and CD8 memory was given one plate. Blood TCR repertoires of five healthy adults were deeply sequenced to estimate repertoire size and the extent of clonotype sharing between individuals. To increase sequencing depth and limit assay-specific biases, different laboratories used diverse techniques to prepare libraries and sequence TCR repertoires.

Its CDR3 holds 16 amino acids, cysteine through phenylalanine. The CDR3 DNA has 48 bases and is translated from base 1. The donors were healthy, HIV-negative adults with no recently reported acute infections or vaccinations. Every donor was a Caucasian adult living in Nashville, Tennessee, USA. CD4+ T cells were enriched through magnetic negative selection, after which naive cells were positively selected on CD45RA and the remaining negative fraction served as the memory subset. After blood collection by leukapheresis, PBMCs were isolated using Ficoll-Histopaque density gradient centrifugation and then cryopreserved in the vapor phase of liquid nitrogen. Analytical flow cytometry was used to check the purity and quantity of every magnetically sorted T cell population. Genomic DNA was isolated from each sorted fraction and quantified by UV absorbance on a Nanodrop 2000c. Using the deep immunoSEQ assay, multiplex PCR amplified TCR CDR3 regions from genomic DNA. For each cell subset, the extracted genomic DNA was distributed evenly across all wells of several immunoSEQ 96-well plates, and each plate served as one replicate. Each replicate PCR for sorted subsets received roughly 0.2 ug genomic DNA, equal to around 32,000 T cell genomes. Purified libraries were measured with a Qubit 3.0 fluorometer, size-checked on a Bioanalyzer 2100, and measured again with the KAPA Library Quantification kit. Each immunoSEQ 96-well plate was sequenced on its own single-read 150-cycle Illumina NextSeq 550 flow cell. The authors' analysis ran thus. The immunoSEQ output contained only junctional sequences without quality scores, so filtering could not match that applied to full-length reads. Sequences were annotated with PyIR, a Python wrapper for IgBLAST v1.9, using IMGT germline references to assign V/J genes and CDR3. Any read was removed if the V/J assignment was weak (E-value above 1e-6), the CDR3 was missing, or the read contained stop codons, out-of-frame junctions, or ambiguous translated residues. V3J clonotypes were defined by identical inferred V gene, J gene, and CDR3 amino acid sequence. Percentage overlap between repertoires was computed as shared unique clonotypes divided by the size of the smaller repertoire. RTK rarefaction, the Chao1 estimator, and Recon v2.1 estimates of unobserved clonotypes were used to assess repertoire richness. For all TCRbeta clonotypes obtained by the gDNA method from a few donors, generation probabilities were computed with OLGA. In TCRdb, the immuneACCESS table is reduced to in-frame sequences with V and J assigned. These tables do not hold every clone; where another copy was compared, an unresolved V gene accounts for under half, and the others remain unexplained. The D gene and trimming were derived from the DNA, and the V and J assignments and clone size from that table. The sample contains about 2.3 million clones, about 92% of them found a single time. The ten largest clones capture 0.39% of the sample.

Study-wide findings and limitations: When a handful of donors were compared, the shared fraction of clonotypes was about 5% for naive CD4, roughly 3.3% for naive CD8, more than 2% for memory CD4, and 0.35% to 0.4% for memory CD8. The genetic and exposure-history diversity represented was limited by the small number of donors. Naive subsets generally had larger estimated clonotype richness than memory subsets did. Higher generation probabilities were observed for clonotypes shared by all four sorted-subset donors than for non-shared clonotypes. Sampling was restricted to blood, and TCR repertoires in tissues likely differ from the TCR repertoires found in blood. Even with the large sequencing depth, rarefaction of the sorted-subset datasets indicated that sequencing was incomplete. Pairwise subsampling indicated that sequencing depth was expected to affect the degree of clonotype sharing among donors.

About this clone itself: The antigen it recognizes is unknown. Per-base quality was not reported, and no clone a single base away is much larger than it.

The sequence was obtained from a man younger than 35 in good health. Some clones in this sample may be carry-over from other donors' samples. The chain is encoded by TRBV21-1 joined to TRBJ2-1; the DNA was not used to check the table's D call, TRBD2. TRBV21-1 is marked as a pseudogene. Input material: naive CD4+ T cells from PBMCs. This specimen's cell subset or site label, per the study, means: CD45RA+ positively selected. Here the CDR3 is given as CASSRLGLAGFDEQFF. The bases are TGTGCCAGCAGCAGACTCGGACTAGCGGGATTCGATGAGCAGTTCTTC.